These 13 T cell receptor beta chains were all obtained from the same sample, sequenced in a study of T-cell reconstitution after alpha-beta-depleted transplantation in children. Researchers prepared the TCRbeta library using unique molecular identifiers, the study reports. TCRdb reprocessed the PCR reads with MiXCR, giving one entry per CDR3 protein. The data show 90,000 to 130,000 distinct CDR3 sequences, around 6.4% seen once. The sample was PBMCs, mostly from graft donor cells, taken 360 days after TCRalphabeta/CD19-depleted stem cell transplant. The origin of the receptors is a male patient between 2 and 9 years old who had a stem cell transplant for acute lymphoblastic leukemia, so the T cells may come from the graft donor.

The CDR3 DNA is TGTGCCAGCAGGGCCGACAAGAGGAGGCAGTATTTT. Its protein is CASRADKRRQYF. The chain couples TRBV6-2 or TRBV6-3 to TRBJ2-3; the D is unclear. Germline-derived CDR1 and CDR2 are MNHEY and SVGEGT. The CDR3 runs 12 residues. V lost 6 bases and J lost 11, with 15 bases in between.

This clonotype was counted ten times or more. The chain recombines TRBV12-3 or TRBV12-4 with TRBJ1-4, with D unresolved. V was pared by 2 bases and J by 10 bases, with 8 bases between. The CDR3 is 12 amino acids. Here the CDR3 reads CASSLLGVKLFF. The CDR3, as DNA: TGTGCCAGCAGTTTACTTGGCGTAAAACTGTTTTTT.

This clonotype was picked up a small number of times. The CDR3 reads CASEWGGEQYF. For the CDR3, the DNA is TGCGCCAGCGAATGGGGTGGGGAGCAGTACTTC. J is TRBJ2-7 and V is TRBV5-1; D gene ambiguous. The CDR3 runs to 11 residues. Germline V gene data show CDR1 as SGHRS and CDR2 as YFSETQ. Trimming stripped 7 bases from V and 7 bases from J, with 12 bases between.

This clonotype was seen only a few times. The rearrangement links TRBV27 to TRBJ1-4, with 8 bases aligning to TRBD1. V lost 10 bases, J lost 5 bases, and 6 bases stayed unmatched. From germline, CDR1 is MNHEY and CDR2 SMNVEV (reference sequence). CDR3 size: 13 residues. The CDR3, as DNA: TGTGCCACCGGACAGGGTGGGAATGAAAAACTGTTTTTT. As protein: CATGQGGNEKLFF.

This clonotype has at least ten counts. The genes are TRBV6-5 and TRBJ1-3; D call uncertain. Germline CDR1 is MNHEY and CDR2 is SVGAGI. V gave up 7 bases and J gave up 3 bases, with 19 bases separating them. The CDR3 runs to 16 residues. CDR3 residues: CASTQLGRWDGNTIYF. In DNA, the CDR3 is TGTGCCAGCACCCAGTTAGGAAGGTGGGATGGAAACACCATATATTTT.

In its sample, this clonotype was seen many times. The rearrangement uses TRBV9 and TRBJ2-7; D possibly corresponds to TRBD1 (5 bases). Germline V lookup: CDR1 SGDLS, CDR2 YYNGEE. V dropped 4 bases and J dropped 3 bases, with 17 bases sitting between them. This CDR3 is built from 15 residues. DNA for the CDR3: TGTGCCAGCAGCCCATTAGGCAGGGCCGGCTACGAGCAGTACTTC. As protein: CASSPLGRAGYEQYF.

This clonotype has more than one count but fewer than ten. The rearrangement joins TRBV7-9 to TRBJ2-1; 13 bases are a match to TRBD2. Per germline, CDR1 SEHNR and CDR2 FQNEAQ (reference sequence). Losses at the gene ends were 4 bases for V and 2 bases for J; bases not matched to a gene: 2. CDR3 length: 16 amino acids. The CDR3 loop reads CASSSGLAGTYNEQFF. The CDR3 bases are TGTGCCAGCAGCTCGGGACTAGCGGGGACCTACAATGAGCAGTTCTTC.

CDR3 loop: CASSVPRGEREQETQYF. CDR3 DNA sequence: TGTGCCAGCAGTGTGCCCCGGGGGGAGAGGGAACAAGAGACCCAGTACTTC. V usage is TRBV2 and J usage is TRBJ2-5; 7 bases align to TRBD2. The length of the CDR3 is 17 residues. V shed 4 bases and J 2 bases; nucleotides not matched to a gene: 13. In germline, CDR1 is SNHLY, CDR2 FYNNEI.

The V gene is TRBV7-9, the J gene TRBJ1-1; possible D gene TRBD1, 6 bases. The CDR3 totals 15 residues. Looked up from germline, CDR1 is SEHNR and CDR2 is FQNEAQ (reference sequence). The V end lost 5 bases, the J end lost 0 bases, and 13 bases lay between the germline ends. The DNA for the CDR3 is TGTGCCAGCAGCCAGGGGAATTGGGTGAACACTGAAGCTTTCTTT. It encodes CASSQGNWVNTEAFF. Full variable domain (missing parts from reference TRBV7-9 and TRBJ1-1): DTGVSQNPRHKITKRGQNVTFRCDPISEHNRLYWYRQTLGQGPEFLTYFQNEAQLEKSRLLSDRFSAERPKGSFSTLEIQRTEQGDSAMYLCASSQGNWVNTEAFFGQGTRLTVV.

This clonotype was recorded at least ten times. The chain recombines TRBV15 with TRBJ2-1, with D hard to call. Trimming took 3 bases from V and 6 from J, leaving 9 bases between them. CDR1 is LNHNV and CDR2 is YYDKDF in the germline V gene (reference sequence). The CDR3 covers 13 residues. The DNA for the CDR3 is TGTGCCACCAGCAGTGATCTCTTCAATGAGCAGTTCTTC. It specifies CATSSDLFNEQFF.

This sequence joins TRBV7-9 and TRBJ2-3, with D unclear. Germline V lookup: CDR1 SEHNR, CDR2 FQNEAQ (reference sequence). Trimming took off 5 bases at V and 2 bases at J, with 14 bases between the two ends. This CDR3 has 15 amino acids. CDR3 protein: CASSTPVHDTDTQYF. CDR3 coding DNA: TGTGCCAGCAGCACCCCCGTACATGACACAGATACGCAGTATTTT. Full variable domain (remainder filled in from reference TRBV7-9 and TRBJ2-3): DTGVSQNPRHKITKRGQNVTFRCDPISEHNRLYWYRQTLGQGPEFLTYFQNEAQLEKSRLLSDRFSAERPKGSFSTLEIQRTEQGDSAMYLCASSTPVHDTDTQYFGPGTRLTVL.

This clonotype showed up many times. The genes are TRBV5-6 and TRBJ2-4; D is ambiguous. The CDR3 consists of 13 residues. Between the trimmed V and J ends, which lost 0 bases and 6 bases, there was a span of 7 bases. Germline CDR1 reads SGHDT; CDR2 reads YYEEEE. CDR3 sequence reads: CASSLGPINIQYF. CDR3 DNA sequence: TGTGCCAGCAGCTTGGGGCCCATAAACATTCAGTACTTC.

This clonotype has a count of ten or more. The J gene is TRBJ2-2, the V gene TRBV20-1, with D unresolved. Germline lookup yields CDR1 DFQATT and CDR2 SNEGSKA (reference sequence). V was cut by 0 bases and J by 1 base, with 9 bases left in between. The CDR3 covers 15 residues. CDR3 protein: CSARDSAGNTGELFF. The CDR3 DNA follows: TGCAGTGCTAGAGATTCGGCAGGGAACACCGGGGAGCTGTTTTTT.